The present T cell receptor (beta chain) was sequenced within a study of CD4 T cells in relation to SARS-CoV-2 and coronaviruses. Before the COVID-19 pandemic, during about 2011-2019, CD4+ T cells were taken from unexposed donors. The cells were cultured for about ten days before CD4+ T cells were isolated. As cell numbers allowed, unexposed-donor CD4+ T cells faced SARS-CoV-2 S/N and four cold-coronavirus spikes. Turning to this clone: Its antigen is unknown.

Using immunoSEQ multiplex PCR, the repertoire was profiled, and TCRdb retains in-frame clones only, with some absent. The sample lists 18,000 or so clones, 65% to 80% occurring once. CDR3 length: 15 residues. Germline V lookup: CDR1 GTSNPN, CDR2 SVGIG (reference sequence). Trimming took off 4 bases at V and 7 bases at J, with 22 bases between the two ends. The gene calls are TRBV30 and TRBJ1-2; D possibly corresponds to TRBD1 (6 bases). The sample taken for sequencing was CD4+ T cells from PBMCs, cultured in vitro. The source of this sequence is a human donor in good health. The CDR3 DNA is TGTGCCTGGACTAACAACAGGGAGGGAAGGGGTGGCTACACCTTC. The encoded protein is CAWTNNREGRGGYTF.